The rows below give T cell receptor beta chains drawn from one sample of a study of T cells in Graves' hyperthyroidism and ophthalmopathy. TCRdb re-called the multiplex PCR reads through MiXCR, storing one row per CDR3 protein. The profile shows more than 300,000 distinct CDR3 sequences, around 13% of them singletons. Sequenced sample: blood. These receptor sequences come from a woman aged 55-75 years with Graves' hyperthyroidism. Each CDR3 is given with its conserved first and last residue. The order of the fields is V gene, D gene, CDR3 length, J gene, clone size, CDR3 protein, CDR3 DNA. The D gene is left open where the match is weak. Clone size is shown for a subset of rows, as once, few, many or a class of expanded clone.

V gene: TRBV24-1; D gene: -; CDR3 length: 14; J gene: TRBJ2-3; clone size: few; CDR3 protein: CATSDMIRTDTQYF; CDR3 DNA: TGTGCCACCAGTGACATGATCCGCACAGATACGCAGTATTTT
V gene: TRBV10-3; D gene: TRBD2; CDR3 length: 17; J gene: TRBJ2-7; clone size: many; CDR3 protein: CAISESGGLAGEREQYF; CDR3 DNA: TGTGCCATCAGTGAGTCGGGGGGACTAGCGGGAGAGAGGGAGCAGTACTTC
V gene: TRBV5-1; D gene: -; CDR3 length: 15; J gene: TRBJ1-1; clone size: few; CDR3 protein: CASSSQGLRDTEAFF; CDR3 DNA: TGCGCCAGCAGCTCACAGGGTCTCCGGGACACTGAAGCTTTCTTT
V gene: TRBV12-3/TRBV12-4; D gene: TRBD2; CDR3 length: 16; J gene: TRBJ2-1; clone size: many; CDR3 protein: CASSERSGGSYNEQFF; CDR3 DNA: TGTGCCAGCAGTGAACGGAGCGGGGGCTCCTACAATGAGCAGTTCTTC
V gene: TRBV20-1; D gene: -; CDR3 length: 13; J gene: TRBJ2-5; clone size: -; CDR3 protein: CSAPPWGDETQYF; CDR3 DNA: TGCAGTGCCCCCCCGTGGGGGGACGAGACCCAGTACTTC
V gene: TRBV12-3/TRBV12-4; D gene: -; CDR3 length: 12; J gene: TRBJ1-5; clone size: many; CDR3 protein: CASSSNNQPQHF; CDR3 DNA: TGTGCCAGCAGTTCCAATAATCAGCCCCAGCATTTT
V gene: TRBV20-1; D gene: -; CDR3 length: 15; J gene: TRBJ2-2; clone size: many; CDR3 protein: CSAQQGSGVTGELFF; CDR3 DNA: TGCAGTGCACAACAGGGATCAGGGGTGACCGGGGAGCTGTTTTTT
V gene: TRBV28; D gene: -; CDR3 length: 14; J gene: TRBJ1-2; clone size: many; CDR3 protein: CASSLIEAAYGYTF; CDR3 DNA: TGTGCCAGCAGTCTTATAGAGGCAGCCTATGGCTACACCTTC
V gene: TRBV20-1; D gene: TRBD2; CDR3 length: 15; J gene: TRBJ2-5; clone size: many; CDR3 protein: CSARDPSGSWETQYF; CDR3 DNA: TGCAGTGCTAGAGATCCCAGCGGGAGTTGGGAGACCCAGTACTTC
V gene: TRBV7-8; D gene: -; CDR3 length: 15; J gene: TRBJ2-7; clone size: many; CDR3 protein: CASSLDPRHRYEQYF; CDR3 DNA: TGTGCCAGCAGCTTAGATCCCCGACACCGCTACGAGCAGTACTTC
V gene: TRBV20-1; D gene: -; CDR3 length: 12; J gene: TRBJ2-1; clone size: many; CDR3 protein: CSARNRDNEQFF; CDR3 DNA: TGCAGTGCTAGAAACAGGGACAATGAGCAGTTCTTC
V gene: TRBV24-1; D gene: -; CDR3 length: 17; J gene: TRBJ2-1; clone size: many; CDR3 protein: CATSDRPGRATYNEQFF; CDR3 DNA: TGTGCCACCAGTGATCGCCCCGGGCGGGCAACCTACAATGAGCAGTTCTTC
V gene: TRBV24-1; D gene: TRBD2; CDR3 length: 15; J gene: TRBJ2-5; clone size: many; CDR3 protein: CATSDPSGRGETQYF; CDR3 DNA: TGTGCCACCAGTGACCCGAGCGGGAGAGGAGAGACCCAGTACTTC
V gene: TRBV24-1; D gene: TRBD2; CDR3 length: 18; J gene: TRBJ2-2; clone size: few; CDR3 protein: CATSEAGTTTLNTGELFF; CDR3 DNA: TGTGCCACCAGTGAAGCCGGGACTACTACCCTGAACACCGGGGAGCTGTTTTTT
V gene: TRBV3-1; D gene: -; CDR3 length: 15; J gene: TRBJ1-2; clone size: -; CDR3 protein: CASSQDSPANYGYTF; CDR3 DNA: TGTGCCAGCAGCCAAGATAGTCCCGCCAACTATGGCTACACCTTC
V gene: TRBV9; D gene: TRBD2; CDR3 length: 14; J gene: TRBJ2-3; clone size: -; CDR3 protein: CASTPPGRTDTQYF; CDR3 DNA: TGTGCCAGCACTCCCCCCGGGAGGACAGATACGCAGTATTTT
V gene: TRBV24-1; D gene: -; CDR3 length: 16; J gene: TRBJ2-1; clone size: -; CDR3 protein: CATSDLAGASYNEQFF; CDR3 DNA: TGTGCCACCAGTGATTTGGCAGGGGCGTCGTACAATGAGCAGTTCTTC
V gene: TRBV5-1; D gene: -; CDR3 length: 15; J gene: TRBJ2-3; clone size: many; CDR3 protein: CASSLGGLSTDTQYF; CDR3 DNA: TGTGCCAGCAGCTTAGGTGGACTTAGCACAGATACGCAGTATTTT
V gene: TRBV7-9; D gene: -; CDR3 length: 12; J gene: TRBJ2-3; clone size: many; CDR3 protein: CASSLVDYTQYF; CDR3 DNA: TGTGCCAGCAGCTTAGTGGATTATACGCAGTATTTT
V gene: TRBV7-3; D gene: TRBD2; CDR3 length: 15; J gene: TRBJ2-1; clone size: few; CDR3 protein: CASSLIAGAGNEQFF; CDR3 DNA: TGTGCCAGCAGCTTAATAGCGGGAGCGGGAAATGAGCAGTTCTTC
V gene: TRBV2; D gene: -; CDR3 length: 13; J gene: TRBJ2-3; clone size: many; CDR3 protein: CASSRQLTDTQYF; CDR3 DNA: TGTGCCAGCAGTAGACAGCTCACAGATACGCAGTATTTT
V gene: TRBV5-4; D gene: TRBD2; CDR3 length: 15; J gene: TRBJ2-3; clone size: -; CDR3 protein: CASNPGTSRPQEQYF; CDR3 DNA: TGTGCCAGCAACCCCGGGACTAGCCGACCTCAAGAGCAGTATTTT
V gene: TRBV5-1; D gene: -; CDR3 length: 17; J gene: TRBJ1-6; clone size: -; CDR3 protein: CASSFKGQSSYNSPLHF; CDR3 DNA: TGCGCCAGCAGCTTTAAGGGCCAGAGCTCCTATAATTCACCCCTCCACTTT
V gene: TRBV28; D gene: TRBD2; CDR3 length: 15; J gene: TRBJ2-1; clone size: many; CDR3 protein: CASSSGLAGYNEQFF; CDR3 DNA: TGTGCCAGCAGTTCGGGACTAGCGGGCTACAATGAGCAGTTCTTC
V gene: TRBV24-1; D gene: TRBD2; CDR3 length: 16; J gene: TRBJ2-1; clone size: few; CDR3 protein: CATSDPSSGGYNEQFF; CDR3 DNA: TGTGCCACCAGTGACCCTTCTAGCGGGGGCTACAATGAGCAGTTCTTC
V gene: TRBV5-1; D gene: TRBD1; CDR3 length: 18; J gene: TRBJ1-1; clone size: -; CDR3 protein: CASSFAVLEGAMNTEAFF; CDR3 DNA: TGCGCCAGCAGCTTCGCCGTCCTAGAGGGGGCCATGAACACTGAAGCTTTCTTT
V gene: TRBV20-1; D gene: TRBD2; CDR3 length: 14; J gene: TRBJ2-1; clone size: many; CDR3 protein: CSAPGLAGGLRQFF; CDR3 DNA: TGCAGTGCTCCCGGACTAGCGGGAGGGTTGCGTCAGTTCTTC
V gene: TRBV6-2/TRBV6-3; D gene: -; CDR3 length: 14; J gene: TRBJ1-4; clone size: -; CDR3 protein: CASSYSHLRALLFF; CDR3 DNA: TGTGCCAGCAGTTACTCTCACCTCCGAGCTTTACTGTTTTTT
V gene: TRBV19; D gene: TRBD1; CDR3 length: 15; J gene: TRBJ2-7; clone size: -; CDR3 protein: CASRRRGQGSYEQYF; CDR3 DNA: TGTGCCAGCAGGAGACGGGGACAGGGGAGTTACGAGCAGTACTTC
V gene: TRBV19; D gene: -; CDR3 length: 15; J gene: TRBJ2-7; clone size: -; CDR3 protein: CASSILGGGSYEQYF; CDR3 DNA: TGTGCCAGTAGTATCTTGGGGGGAGGCTCCTACGAGCAGTACTTC
V gene: TRBV7-3; D gene: -; CDR3 length: 16; J gene: TRBJ2-2; clone size: many; CDR3 protein: CASSLRRAKNTGELFF; CDR3 DNA: TGTGCCAGCAGCTTACGGCGGGCTAAGAACACCGGGGAGCTGTTTTTT
V gene: TRBV18; D gene: -; CDR3 length: 12; J gene: TRBJ2-7; clone size: many; CDR3 protein: CASSASNYEQYF; CDR3 DNA: TGTGCCAGCTCAGCAAGTAACTACGAGCAGTACTTC
V gene: TRBV5-1; D gene: -; CDR3 length: 14; J gene: TRBJ1-2; clone size: -; CDR3 protein: CASSTRQEGYGYTF; CDR3 DNA: TGCGCCAGCAGCACCCGACAGGAGGGCTATGGCTACACCTTC
V gene: TRBV29-1; D gene: TRBD1; CDR3 length: 13; J gene: TRBJ1-1; clone size: -; CDR3 protein: CSVRQGAVIEAFF; CDR3 DNA: TGCAGCGTTCGTCAGGGGGCTGTCATTGAAGCTTTCTTT
V gene: TRBV10-3; D gene: TRBD2; CDR3 length: 14; J gene: TRBJ2-7; clone size: many; CDR3 protein: CAISYIAGEGEQYF; CDR3 DNA: TGTGCCATCAGTTATATAGCGGGAGAGGGCGAGCAGTACTTC
V gene: TRBV15; D gene: -; CDR3 length: 14; J gene: TRBJ2-2; clone size: -; CDR3 protein: CATSRSGLRGELFF; CDR3 DNA: TGTGCCACCAGCAGGTCGGGACTCCGCGGGGAGCTGTTTTTT
V gene: TRBV6-5; D gene: TRBD2; CDR3 length: 14; J gene: TRBJ2-3; clone size: few; CDR3 protein: CASSYISGGDTQYF; CDR3 DNA: TGTGCCAGCAGTTATATTAGCGGGGGAGATACGCAGTATTTT
V gene: TRBV6-1; D gene: TRBD2; CDR3 length: 17; J gene: TRBJ2-1; clone size: many; CDR3 protein: CASSERRRLAGGNEQFF; CDR3 DNA: TGTGCCAGCAGTGAACGCCGACGGCTAGCGGGAGGGAATGAGCAGTTCTTC
V gene: TRBV28; D gene: TRBD1; CDR3 length: 12; J gene: TRBJ1-2; clone size: many; CDR3 protein: CASSLTGEGYTF; CDR3 DNA: TGTGCCAGCAGTCTCACAGGGGAAGGCTACACCTTC
V gene: TRBV2; D gene: TRBD2; CDR3 length: 17; J gene: TRBJ2-6; clone size: few; CDR3 protein: CASRASGGPSGANVLTF; CDR3 DNA: TGTGCCAGCCGTGCTAGCGGGGGACCCTCTGGGGCCAACGTCCTGACTTTC
V gene: TRBV20-1; D gene: -; CDR3 length: 12; J gene: TRBJ2-7; clone size: few; CDR3 protein: CSAPREGYEQYF; CDR3 DNA: TGCAGTGCGCCAAGAGAGGGATACGAGCAGTACTTC
V gene: TRBV27; D gene: -; CDR3 length: 15; J gene: TRBJ1-2; clone size: many; CDR3 protein: CASSSLAELGYGYTF; CDR3 DNA: TGTGCCAGCAGTTCCCTGGCGGAGCTCGGGTATGGCTACACCTTC
V gene: TRBV19; D gene: -; CDR3 length: 13; J gene: TRBJ2-7; clone size: -; CDR3 protein: CASSTDYLDEQYF; CDR3 DNA: TGTGCCAGTAGTACGGACTATCTCGACGAGCAGTACTTC
V gene: TRBV4-1; D gene: -; CDR3 length: 13; J gene: TRBJ2-7; clone size: few; CDR3 protein: CASSHQGDYEQYF; CDR3 DNA: TGCGCCAGCAGCCACCAGGGCGACTACGAGCAGTACTTC
V gene: TRBV13; D gene: TRBD2; CDR3 length: 19; J gene: TRBJ2-1; clone size: many; CDR3 protein: CASSSVAGRTWSSYNEQFF; CDR3 DNA: TGTGCCAGCAGCTCGGTAGCGGGAAGGACTTGGAGCTCCTACAATGAGCAGTTCTTC
V gene: TRBV6-1; D gene: -; CDR3 length: 14; J gene: TRBJ1-1; clone size: many; CDR3 protein: CASSEWAGNTEAFF; CDR3 DNA: TGTGCCAGCAGTGAATGGGCCGGAAACACTGAAGCTTTCTTT
V gene: TRBV18; D gene: -; CDR3 length: 11; J gene: TRBJ2-7; clone size: many; CDR3 protein: CASSPPPEQYF; CDR3 DNA: TGTGCCAGCTCACCACCGCCCGAGCAGTACTTC
V gene: TRBV11-2; D gene: TRBD2; CDR3 length: 18; J gene: TRBJ2-2; clone size: few; CDR3 protein: CASSVRRAGRADTGELFF; CDR3 DNA: TGTGCCAGCAGCGTTAGAAGGGCCGGGAGGGCCGACACCGGGGAGCTGTTTTTT
V gene: TRBV5-1; D gene: -; CDR3 length: 14; J gene: TRBJ2-3; clone size: -; CDR3 protein: CASSLQVSTDTQYF; CDR3 DNA: TGCGCCAGCAGCTTACAGGTCTCGACAGATACGCAGTATTTT
V gene: TRBV29-1; D gene: -; CDR3 length: 12; J gene: TRBJ2-5; clone size: -; CDR3 protein: CSVRPNQETQYF; CDR3 DNA: TGCAGCGTACGACCTAACCAAGAGACCCAGTACTTC
V gene: TRBV2; D gene: TRBD1; CDR3 length: 20; J gene: TRBJ1-1; clone size: many; CDR3 protein: CASGPSSARTGPAYLPEAFF; CDR3 DNA: TGTGCCAGCGGCCCCAGCAGTGCCAGGACAGGGCCTGCGTATCTACCTGAAGCTTTCTTT
V gene: TRBV3-1; D gene: -; CDR3 length: 15; J gene: TRBJ2-2; clone size: many; CDR3 protein: CASSQVVQATGELFF; CDR3 DNA: TGTGCCAGCAGCCAAGTTGTTCAAGCCACCGGGGAGCTGTTTTTT
V gene: TRBV29-1; D gene: -; CDR3 length: 11; J gene: TRBJ1-1; clone size: many; CDR3 protein: CSVERPTEAFF; CDR3 DNA: TGCAGCGTTGAACGGCCCACTGAAGCTTTCTTT
V gene: TRBV30; D gene: -; CDR3 length: 13; J gene: TRBJ2-7; clone size: many; CDR3 protein: CAWSTATSYEQYF; CDR3 DNA: TGTGCCTGGAGTACGGCCACCTCCTACGAGCAGTACTTC
V gene: TRBV30; D gene: TRBD2; CDR3 length: 12; J gene: TRBJ2-6; clone size: many; CDR3 protein: CAWSDGGNVLTF; CDR3 DNA: TGTGCCTGGAGTGACGGGGGGAACGTCCTGACTTTC
V gene: TRBV14; D gene: -; CDR3 length: 13; J gene: TRBJ2-7; clone size: -; CDR3 protein: CASSQDLGSEQYF; CDR3 DNA: TGTGCCAGCAGCCAAGACCTAGGGTCCGAGCAGTACTTC
V gene: TRBV7-9; D gene: -; CDR3 length: 14; J gene: TRBJ2-5; clone size: many; CDR3 protein: CASSDNRVQETQYF; CDR3 DNA: TGTGCCAGCAGCGATAACAGGGTCCAAGAGACCCAGTACTTC
V gene: TRBV4-1; D gene: TRBD2; CDR3 length: 21; J gene: TRBJ2-3; clone size: few; CDR3 protein: CASSHPGTGTSGRDSTDTQYF; CDR3 DNA: TGCGCCAGCAGCCACCCTGGAACCGGGACTAGCGGGAGGGATAGCACAGATACGCAGTATTTT